These T cell receptor beta chains were read from a single sample in a study of cytomegalovirus exposure and HLA in healthy donors. Method: immunoSEQ multiplex PCR; TCRdb's copy keeps in-frame clones and lacks some. The sample shows about 140,000 clones, roughly four fifths of them seen only once. Source material: PBMCs. Source of these receptors: a man aged 25-45 years in good health and CMV-seropositive. CDR3s include the opening cysteine and the closing phenylalanine or tryptophan. The D gene is left open where the match is weak. Clone size is not always given. Where it is, it says once, few, many or a class for expanded clones.

d_gene: TRBD2; v_gene: TRBV9; j_gene: TRBJ2-2; abundance: .; CDR3nt: TGTGCCAGCAGCGTAGGGGGACTAGCGGGAGGGCCGTGGACCGGGGAGCTGTTTTTT; CDR3aa: CASSVGGLAGGPWTGELFF
d_gene: .; v_gene: TRBV30; j_gene: TRBJ1-5; abundance: .; CDR3nt: TGTGCCTGGAGCATCCTCGGGGATCAGCCCCAGCATTTT; CDR3aa: CAWSILGDQPQHF
d_gene: .; v_gene: TRBV28; j_gene: TRBJ1-3; abundance: .; CDR3nt: TGTGCCAGCAGTTTAAGCAGCGGAAACTCTGGAAACACCATATATTTT; CDR3aa: CASSLSSGNSGNTIYF
d_gene: .; v_gene: TRBV5-1; j_gene: TRBJ2-1; abundance: .; CDR3nt: TGCGCCAGCCCCACAAGGGGATGGGACAATGAGCAGTTCTTC; CDR3aa: CASPTRGWDNEQFF
d_gene: TRBD2; v_gene: TRBV19; j_gene: TRBJ2-7; abundance: once; CDR3nt: TGTGCCAGTAGTCGGACTAGCGGAGCCTACGAGCAGTACTTC; CDR3aa: CASSRTSGAYEQYF
d_gene: TRBD1; v_gene: TRBV14; j_gene: TRBJ2-7; abundance: .; CDR3nt: TGTGCCAGCAGCCAAGAAGGGACAGCGAACGAGCAGTACTTC; CDR3aa: CASSQEGTANEQYF
d_gene: TRBD2; v_gene: TRBV10-2; j_gene: TRBJ2-1; abundance: .; CDR3nt: TGCGCCAGCATGGAGGGACTAGCGGGAACCTACAATGAGCAGTTCTTC; CDR3aa: CASMEGLAGTYNEQFF
d_gene: TRBD1; v_gene: TRBV28; j_gene: TRBJ1-1; abundance: .; CDR3nt: TGTGCCAGCAGTTTGCATACAGGGGGCTCGTTCGCTTTCTTT; CDR3aa: CASSLHTGGSFAFF
d_gene: TRBD1; v_gene: TRBV11-1; j_gene: TRBJ2-6; abundance: .; CDR3nt: TGTGCCAGCAGCTCAGGGGGTACTGGGGCCAACGTCCTGACTTTC; CDR3aa: CASSSGGTGANVLTF
d_gene: .; v_gene: TRBV5-1; j_gene: TRBJ1-1; abundance: few; CDR3nt: TGCGCCAGCAGCTTGGTAGCCAGGGAGGACACTGAAGCTTTCTTT; CDR3aa: CASSLVAREDTEAFF
d_gene: TRBD1; v_gene: TRBV5-5; j_gene: TRBJ1-2; abundance: .; CDR3nt: TGTGCCAGCAGCGGGACAGGGGACTATGGCTACACCTTC; CDR3aa: CASSGTGDYGYTF
d_gene: .; v_gene: TRBV28; j_gene: TRBJ2-7; abundance: .; CDR3nt: TGTGCCAGCACCTTAGGGGGAGGGCAAACCTACGAGCAGTACTTC; CDR3aa: CASTLGGGQTYEQYF
d_gene: .; v_gene: TRBV9; j_gene: TRBJ1-3; abundance: .; CDR3nt: TGTGCCAGCAGCAAAAGGGGCGCTCCGAACTCTGGAAACACCATATATTTT; CDR3aa: CASSKRGAPNSGNTIYF
d_gene: TRBD1; v_gene: TRBV9; j_gene: TRBJ1-2; abundance: .; CDR3nt: TGTGCCAGCAGCGCTTTACAAGCCGGGACAGCCTACACCTTC; CDR3aa: CASSALQAGTAYTF
d_gene: TRBD2; v_gene: TRBV12-5; j_gene: TRBJ2-1; abundance: .; CDR3nt: TGTGCTAGTGGTGAGAGGAGCGGGAGCGGGGGGGATGAGCAGTTCTTC; CDR3aa: CASGERSGSGGDEQFF
d_gene: TRBD2; v_gene: TRBV2; j_gene: TRBJ2-3; abundance: .; CDR3nt: TGTGCCAGCAGTTATGGACTAGCGGGCCTTAGCACAGATACGCAGTATTTT; CDR3aa: CASSYGLAGLSTDTQYF
d_gene: TRBD1; v_gene: TRBV7-9; j_gene: TRBJ1-5; abundance: .; CDR3nt: TGTTCCAGCAGCAGGGCAGGGACAGGGGGCCCTGGGAGCAATCAGCCCCAGCATTTT; CDR3aa: CSSSRAGTGGPGSNQPQHF
d_gene: TRBD1; v_gene: TRBV27; j_gene: TRBJ2-7; abundance: .; CDR3nt: TGTGCCAGCCGACGGACAGGGGAGAGGGAGCAGTACTTC; CDR3aa: CASRRTGEREQYF
d_gene: .; v_gene: TRBV25-1; j_gene: TRBJ1-5; abundance: .; CDR3nt: TGTGCCAGCGCCCCACCGGGGGTCAATCAGCCCCAGCATTTT; CDR3aa: CASAPPGVNQPQHF
d_gene: TRBD1; v_gene: TRBV10-1; j_gene: TRBJ1-1; abundance: .; CDR3nt: TGCGCCAGCACTCCGACAGGGGATAACGCTGAAGCTTTCTTT; CDR3aa: CASTPTGDNAEAFF
d_gene: TRBD2; v_gene: TRBV4-3; j_gene: TRBJ2-3; abundance: few; CDR3nt: TGCGCCAGCAGCATACACCTAGCGGGAGAGGTAGATACGCAGTATTTT; CDR3aa: CASSIHLAGEVDTQYF
d_gene: .; v_gene: TRBV4-1; j_gene: TRBJ2-3; abundance: .; CDR3nt: TGCGCCAGCAGCCAAGATCCGCGAGATACGCAGTATTTT; CDR3aa: CASSQDPRDTQYF
d_gene: .; v_gene: TRBV9; j_gene: TRBJ2-3; abundance: .; CDR3nt: TGTGCCAGCAGCCCTTGGGGGGGCGACGCAGATACGCAGTATTTT; CDR3aa: CASSPWGGDADTQYF
d_gene: TRBD2; v_gene: TRBV11-2; j_gene: TRBJ2-7; abundance: .; CDR3nt: TGTGCCAGCAGCCCCGAGAGGACTAGCGGGAGCTACGAGCAGTACTTC; CDR3aa: CASSPERTSGSYEQYF
d_gene: .; v_gene: TRBV7-6; j_gene: TRBJ2-3; abundance: .; CDR3nt: TGTGCCAGCAGCTTAGCGCCCTACACAGATACGCAGTATTTT; CDR3aa: CASSLAPYTDTQYF
d_gene: TRBD1; v_gene: TRBV2; j_gene: TRBJ1-2; abundance: .; CDR3nt: TGTGCCAGCAGTGAAGCGTCAGCAGGGGGAGGTGGCTACACCTTC; CDR3aa: CASSEASAGGGGYTF
d_gene: TRBD2; v_gene: TRBV7-7; j_gene: TRBJ2-3; abundance: few; CDR3nt: TGTGCCAGCAGCTCAGGCGGGAGTGGAGATACGCAGTATTTT; CDR3aa: CASSSGGSGDTQYF
d_gene: .; v_gene: TRBV28; j_gene: TRBJ1-2; abundance: .; CDR3nt: TGTGCCAGCAGTTCATCCGGGACTTCAGGCTACACCTTC; CDR3aa: CASSSSGTSGYTF
d_gene: TRBD1; v_gene: TRBV19; j_gene: TRBJ1-5; abundance: .; CDR3nt: TGTGCCAGTAGTATGACAGGGGGCCTTCAGCCCCAGCATTTT; CDR3aa: CASSMTGGLQPQHF
d_gene: TRBD1; v_gene: TRBV19; j_gene: TRBJ2-5; abundance: once; CDR3nt: TGTGCCAGTAGTATAGGGGCAGGGGGTCACTCAGAGACCCAGTACTTC; CDR3aa: CASSIGAGGHSETQYF
d_gene: .; v_gene: TRBV21-1; j_gene: TRBJ1-6; abundance: .; CDR3nt: TGTGCCAGCAGCAAAGCGAAAACAGTCGACAGCCTCGAATCACCCCTCCACTTT; CDR3aa: CASSKAKTVDSLESPLHF
d_gene: TRBD2; v_gene: TRBV4-1; j_gene: TRBJ2-3; abundance: .; CDR3nt: TGCGCCAGCAGCCGTCTTAGCGGGGGGAAACCGGGAGATACGCAGTATTTT; CDR3aa: CASSRLSGGKPGDTQYF
d_gene: TRBD2; v_gene: TRBV9; j_gene: TRBJ2-3; abundance: .; CDR3nt: TGTGCCAGCAGCGTAGGTGCCGGGACTAGCGGGGTTGATACGCAGTATTTT; CDR3aa: CASSVGAGTSGVDTQYF
d_gene: TRBD2; v_gene: TRBV5-8; j_gene: TRBJ2-3; abundance: .; CDR3nt: TGTGCCAGCAGTTCGGTCAGCGGGGGCGCAGTAGATACGCAGTATTTT; CDR3aa: CASSSVSGGAVDTQYF
d_gene: .; v_gene: TRBV28; j_gene: TRBJ2-1; abundance: once; CDR3nt: TGTGCCAGCAGCCGTAACAATGAGCAGTTCTTC; CDR3aa: CASSRNNEQFF
d_gene: TRBD1; v_gene: TRBV11-2; j_gene: TRBJ2-1; abundance: .; CDR3nt: TGTGCCAGCAGCGTTAACAGGGGGCCCCCCTACAATGAGCAGTTCTTC; CDR3aa: CASSVNRGPPYNEQFF
d_gene: TRBD1; v_gene: TRBV5-1; j_gene: TRBJ2-5; abundance: few; CDR3nt: TGCGCCAGCAGCTCCGGGACAGGGTTGGCGGAGACCCAGTACTTC; CDR3aa: CASSSGTGLAETQYF
d_gene: .; v_gene: TRBV2; j_gene: TRBJ2-5; abundance: .; CDR3nt: TGTGCCAGCAGTGATTGGGGGGGGGCCCAAGAGACCCAGTACTTC; CDR3aa: CASSDWGGAQETQYF
d_gene: TRBD2; v_gene: TRBV7-2; j_gene: TRBJ2-7; abundance: .; CDR3nt: TGTGCCAGCGATGGGGGAGGGTCTAGCGGGACCTACGAGCAGTACTTC; CDR3aa: CASDGGGSSGTYEQYF
d_gene: TRBD1; v_gene: TRBV2; j_gene: TRBJ2-2; abundance: once; CDR3nt: TGTGCCAGCAGTGACGCGACAGGGCGCACCGGGGAGCTGTTTTTT; CDR3aa: CASSDATGRTGELFF
d_gene: .; v_gene: TRBV28; j_gene: TRBJ1-4; abundance: few; CDR3nt: TGTGCCAGCAGTGCCCGGGGGGGGGCCTCGGAAAAACTGTTTTTT; CDR3aa: CASSARGGASEKLFF
d_gene: .; v_gene: TRBV9; j_gene: TRBJ1-1; abundance: .; CDR3nt: TGTGCCAGCAGCCCGCGACAGAACACTGAAGCTTTCTTT; CDR3aa: CASSPRQNTEAFF
d_gene: TRBD1; v_gene: TRBV4-1; j_gene: TRBJ1-1; abundance: few; CDR3nt: TGCGCCAGCAGCGCACGACAGGGAACAAGGAGAATGAACACTGAAGCTTTCTTT; CDR3aa: CASSARQGTRRMNTEAFF
d_gene: TRBD1; v_gene: TRBV28; j_gene: TRBJ2-7; abundance: .; CDR3nt: TGTGCCAGCAGTTTAACAGGGGTCCACGAGCAGTACTTC; CDR3aa: CASSLTGVHEQYF
d_gene: .; v_gene: TRBV7-8; j_gene: TRBJ2-7; abundance: once; CDR3nt: TGTGCCAGCAGCTTGCACAGTAACTACGAGCAGTACTTC; CDR3aa: CASSLHSNYEQYF
d_gene: .; v_gene: TRBV4-1; j_gene: TRBJ1-4; abundance: few; CDR3nt: TGCGCCAGCAGCCATCCTTTGGCTGCAACTAATGAAAAACTGTTTTTT; CDR3aa: CASSHPLAATNEKLFF
d_gene: .; v_gene: TRBV7-9; j_gene: TRBJ2-3; abundance: .; CDR3nt: TGTGCCAGCAGCTTGGGGCAGACAGATACGCAGTATTTT; CDR3aa: CASSLGQTDTQYF
d_gene: .; v_gene: TRBV12-2; j_gene: TRBJ2-1; abundance: .; CDR3nt: TGTGCAAGTCGCTTAGTCGCGGGGACCCCTTACAATGAGCAGTTCTTC; CDR3aa: CASRLVAGTPYNEQFF
d_gene: TRBD1; v_gene: TRBV10-3; j_gene: TRBJ1-1; abundance: .; CDR3nt: TGTGCCATCAGTGAGGGGGACAGGGGACACACTGAAGCTTTCTTT; CDR3aa: CAISEGDRGHTEAFF
d_gene: TRBD1; v_gene: TRBV9; j_gene: TRBJ1-5; abundance: .; CDR3nt: TGTGCCAGCAGCGGAGGACAGGGCTTAAATCAGCCCCAGCATTTT; CDR3aa: CASSGGQGLNQPQHF
d_gene: .; v_gene: TRBV9; j_gene: TRBJ1-3; abundance: .; CDR3nt: TGTGCCAGCAGCGTAGCGGCCGTGGGGGCCAGCTCTGGAAACACCATATATTTT; CDR3aa: CASSVAAVGASSGNTIYF
d_gene: TRBD2; v_gene: TRBV28; j_gene: TRBJ2-7; abundance: .; CDR3nt: TGTGCCAGCAGTTTAGCGGGAGGGCCGGTCTACGAGCAGTACTTC; CDR3aa: CASSLAGGPVYEQYF
d_gene: TRBD1; v_gene: TRBV5-1; j_gene: TRBJ1-4; abundance: .; CDR3nt: TGCGCCAGCCGGGGGCAGGGGGGCGCCGTTAATGAAAAACTGTTTTTT; CDR3aa: CASRGQGGAVNEKLFF
d_gene: TRBD1; v_gene: TRBV7-2; j_gene: TRBJ1-2; abundance: .; CDR3nt: TGTGCCAGCAGCACGGGACAGGGAAATGGCTACACCTTC; CDR3aa: CASSTGQGNGYTF